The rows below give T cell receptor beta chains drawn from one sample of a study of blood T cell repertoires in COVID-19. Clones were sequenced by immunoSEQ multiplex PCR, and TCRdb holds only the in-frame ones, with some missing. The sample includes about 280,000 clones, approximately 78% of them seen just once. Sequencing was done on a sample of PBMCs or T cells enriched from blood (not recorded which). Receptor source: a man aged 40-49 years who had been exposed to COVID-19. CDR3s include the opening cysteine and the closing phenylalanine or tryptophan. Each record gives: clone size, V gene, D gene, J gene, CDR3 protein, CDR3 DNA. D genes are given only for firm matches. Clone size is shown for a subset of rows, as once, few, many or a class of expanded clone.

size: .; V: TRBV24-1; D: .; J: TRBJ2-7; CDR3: CATRGDAPTYEQYF; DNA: TGTGCCACCCGAGGCGACGCGCCGACCTACGAGCAGTACTTC
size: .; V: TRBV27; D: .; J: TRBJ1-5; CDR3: CASSLEMNNQPQHF; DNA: TGTGCCAGCAGCCTAGAAATGAACAATCAGCCCCAGCATTTT
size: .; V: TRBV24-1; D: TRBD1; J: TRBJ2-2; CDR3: CATSPGQHTGELFF; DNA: TGTGCCACCAGTCCGGGACAGCACACCGGGGAGCTGTTTTTT
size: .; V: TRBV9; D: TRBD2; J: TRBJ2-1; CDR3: CASSVGAGGLNEQFF; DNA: TGTGCCAGCAGCGTAGGAGCGGGAGGGCTCAATGAGCAGTTCTTC
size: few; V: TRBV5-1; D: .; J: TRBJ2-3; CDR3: CASSFSPLGSSDTQYF; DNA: TGCGCCAGCAGCTTCAGCCCCCTCGGGAGTTCAGATACGCAGTATTTT
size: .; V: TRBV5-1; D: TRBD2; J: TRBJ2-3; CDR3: CASSFWGGTGQGSDTQYF; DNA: TGCGCCAGCAGCTTTTGGGGAGGGACCGGCCAGGGCTCAGATACGCAGTATTTT
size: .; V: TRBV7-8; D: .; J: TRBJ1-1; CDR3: CASSLAGTNTEAFF; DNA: TGTGCCAGCAGCTTAGCAGGGACTAACACTGAAGCTTTCTTT
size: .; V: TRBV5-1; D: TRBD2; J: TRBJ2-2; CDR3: CASKPSRETGELFF; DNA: TGCGCCAGCAAGCCATCGCGGGAGACCGGGGAGCTGTTTTTT
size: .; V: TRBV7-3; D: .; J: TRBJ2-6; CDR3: CASSLIPAAAGANVLTF; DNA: TGTGCCAGCAGCTTAATACCGGCGGCGGCTGGGGCCAACGTCCTGACTTTC
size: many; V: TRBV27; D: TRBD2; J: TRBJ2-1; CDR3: CASSPGTRGINEQFF; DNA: TGTGCCAGCAGTCCTGGGACTAGGGGGATCAATGAGCAGTTCTTC
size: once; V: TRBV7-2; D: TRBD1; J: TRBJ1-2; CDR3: CASSLGGQGGGYTF; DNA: TGTGCCAGCAGCTTAGGAGGACAGGGAGGTGGCTACACCTTC